This TCR beta chain originates from a study of cytomegalovirus exposure and HLA in healthy donors. Germline CDR1 and CDR2: SNHLY and FYNNEI. Unmatched junction bases numbered 27, after V lost 8 bases and J lost 5 bases. The CDR3 spans 19 residues. PCR was performed using 60 Vbeta and 13 Jbeta primers. Assay: immunoSEQ multiplex PCR; the TCRdb copy retains only in-frame clones and omits some. Altogether roughly 120,000 clones are present, 80% being singletons, with the ten largest covering over 0.2%. The V call is TRBV2, the J call TRBJ2-7; 7 bases line up with TRBD1. The source material was PBMCs. This TCR was recovered from a man aged 45 to 65 in good health and CMV-seronegative. CDR3 residues: CASDGQAWGLLKPLDEQYF. The CDR3 coding sequence is TGTGCCAGCGATGGACAGGCTTGGGGGCTTCTAAAGCCCTTGGACGAGCAGTACTTC.